Below, 32 T cell receptor beta chains from the same sample are listed, as sequenced in a study of cytomegalovirus exposure and HLA in healthy donors. The PCR had 60 Vbeta and 13 Jbeta primers. This table comes from immunoSEQ multiplex PCR, and its TCRdb copy is limited to in-frame clones, with some not included. This table holds almost 200,000 clones, roughly 79% found once. The sequencing sample was made of PBMCs. Source of these receptors: a man aged 25 to 45 in good health and CMV-seronegative.

This clone was detected once. The genes are TRBV29-1 and TRBJ2-5, with 12 bases matching TRBD2. Germline V lookup: CDR1 SQVTM, CDR2 ANQGSEA. The CDR3 runs 13 residues. Trimming cost V 2 bases and J 11 bases; bases outside gene matches: 6. CDR3 sequence (DNA): TGCAGCGTTGAACTAGCGGGAGGGTGGGAGCAGTACTTC. It is translated as CSVELAGGWEQYF.

The chain has TRBV5-4 and TRBJ1-6; TRBD1 matches 9 bases. After removal of 2 bases from V and 10 bases from J, the junction contained 16 bases not matched to a gene. The CDR3 runs 18 residues. The germline V gene encodes CDR1 SGHNT and CDR2 YYREEE (reference sequence). CDR3 amino acids: CASSLGLDSGQGGSPLHF. DNA of the CDR3: TGTGCCAGCAGCTTAGGTCTCGATTCGGGACAGGGTGGATCACCCCTCCACTTT.

This clone is a singleton in its sample. The genes are TRBV5-6 and TRBJ2-1; TRBD1 aligns across 8 bases. Germline values: CDR1 SGHDT, CDR2 YYEEEE. This CDR3 comprises 15 residues. After removal of 4 bases from V and 8 bases from J, the junction contained 11 bases not matched to a gene. The CDR3 DNA follows: TGTGCCAGCAGCCGGACAGGGATTGTGGAGGATGAGCAGTTCTTC. Translated, it gives CASSRTGIVEDEQFF.

The chain recombines TRBV11-2 with TRBJ2-7; D is perhaps TRBD1 (5 bases). V gave up 1 base and J gave up 2 bases, with 15 bases separating them. Per the germline V gene, CDR1 is SGHAT and CDR2 is FQNNGV. The CDR3 has 16 amino acids. The CDR3 reads CASSLGIIGDPYEQYF. CDR3 DNA: TGTGCCAGCAGCTTAGGAATAATAGGGGATCCCTACGAGCAGTACTTC.

The rearrangement joins TRBV28 to TRBJ2-7, with 12 positions matching TRBD2. CDR3 size: 13 residues. The V and J ends lost 6 bases and 4 bases, in that order; junction bases with no gene match: 1. Germline CDR1 and CDR2: MDHEN and SYDVKM. Here the CDR3 reads CASRTSGSYEQYF. The CDR3 DNA reads as TGTGCCAGCAGGACTAGCGGGAGTTACGAGCAGTACTTC.

This clone came up a few times. The chain carries TRBV5-1 and TRBJ2-5, with 9 bases fitting TRBD2. TRBJ2-7 matches the DNA end more closely, so the J call is doubtful. The germline V gene has CDR1 SGHRS and CDR2 YFSETQ. The CDR3 spans 16 residues. The CDR3 here is CASSLWVAGGPYEQYF. In DNA form, the CDR3 reads TGCGCCAGCAGCTTGTGGGTTGCGGGAGGGCCCTACGAGCAGTACTTC.

The chain combines TRBV28 with TRBJ1-2; perhaps TRBD1 as D (5 bases). Germline V lookup: CDR1 MDHEN, CDR2 SYDVKM. V was clipped by 2 bases and J by 2 bases, with 12 bases between them. The CDR3 consists of 15 residues. The CDR3 DNA sequence: TGTGCCAGCAGTTTACTAGACAGAGCCAACTATGGCTACACCTTC. Its protein is CASSLLDRANYGYTF.

CDR3 residues: CASSSGTSGSYEQYF. The CDR3 nucleotides are TGTGCCAGCAGCTCCGGGACTAGCGGGTCCTACGAGCAGTACTTC. This chain links TRBV7-9 with TRBJ2-7; 12 bases are shared with TRBD2. The CDR3 is 15 amino acids. Germline-derived CDR1 and CDR2 are SEHNR and FQNEAQ (reference sequence). Trimming at V came to 4 bases and at J to 1 base, leaving 2 bases not matched to a gene.

V is TRBV7-9 and J is TRBJ2-7; D possibly corresponds to TRBD2 (5 bases). CDR1 SEHNR and CDR2 FQNEAQ come from the germline V gene (reference sequence). The CDR3 has 12 residues. The V end was cut by 8 bases, the J end by 6 bases, with 14 bases between. The CDR3 DNA reads TGTGCCAGCCGGCATTCCGGAGGCGAGCAGTACTTC. Translation gives CASRHSGGEQYF.

About this clone itself: One end of the junction does not line up with germline, which may come from a read error. This chain connects TRBV11-2 to TRBJ2-6; 8 nucleotides match TRBD2. The CDR3 covers 16 residues. CDR1 is SGHAT, CDR2 FQNNGV, per germline. CDR3 in DNA: TGTGCCAGCAGCTCCCTAGCGGGCTCTGGGAGGCCAACGTCCTCCTTC. Protein product: CASSSLAGSGRPTSSF.

This chain links TRBV7-8 with TRBJ2-7, with D maybe TRBD2 (6 bases). Germline-derived CDR1 and CDR2 are SGHVS and FQNEAQ. The V end was cut by 6 bases, the J end by 1 base, with 10 bases between. This CDR3 comprises 13 residues. The CDR3 is CASSGEVSYEQYF. The CDR3 DNA is TGTGCCAGCAGTGGGGAGGTATCCTACGAGCAGTACTTC.

J is TRBJ1-5 and V is TRBV27; D is ambiguous. V lost 8 bases and J 6 bases, leaving 5 bases between the germline ends. The CDR3 has 10 residues. Looked up from germline, CDR1 is MNHEY and CDR2 is SMNVEV (reference sequence). Here the CDR3 reads CASGRQPQHF. CDR3 nucleotide sequence: TGTGCCAGCGGCCGTCAGCCCCAGCATTTT.

This rearrangement joins TRBV19 to TRBJ2-1; possible D gene TRBD2, 6 bases. V gave up 7 bases and J gave up 8 bases, with 15 bases separating them. This CDR3 spans 13 amino acids. Germline-derived CDR1 and CDR2 are LNHDA and SQIVND (reference sequence). CDR3 coding DNA: TGTGCCAGTAATTTCCCCGGGAGAGATGAGCAGTTCTTC. It codes for CASNFPGRDEQFF.

CDR3 residues: CASPGKGAAYEQYF. For the CDR3, the DNA is TGTGCCAGCCCCGGGAAGGGGGCGGCCTACGAGCAGTACTTC. The chain joins TRBV11-2 to TRBJ2-7; TRBD1 agrees at 7 bases. From germline, CDR1 is SGHAT and CDR2 FQNNGV. Trimming cost V 8 bases and J 2 bases; bases outside gene matches: 9. The CDR3 consists of 14 residues.

The CDR3 nucleotides read TGTGCCAGCAGCTTAGTTGGAGAGGGTCAGCAGTTCTTC. It codes for CASSLVGEGQQFF. The chain has TRBV11-3 and TRBJ2-1; a possible D gene is TRBD2 (5 bases). Germline V gives CDR1 SGHNT, CDR2 YENEEA. The CDR3 has 13 residues. V dropped 1 base and J dropped 11 bases, with 12 bases sitting between them.

This chain joins TRBV28 and TRBJ1-5; TRBD1 aligns across 9 bases. V was clipped by 5 bases and J by 2 bases; unmatched bases: 10. There are 17 residues in the CDR3. Germline V CDR1 and CDR2: MDHEN, SYDVKM. CDR3 nucleotide sequence: TGTGCCAGCAGTGATAATACAGGGGGCCGACGCAATCAGCCCCAGCATTTT. As protein: CASSDNTGGRRNQPQHF.

The V gene is TRBV15, the J gene TRBJ1-4; D possibly corresponds to TRBD1 (6 bases). The CDR3 contains 14 residues. V lost 7 bases to trimming and J lost 5 bases, with 14 bases between them. Germline CDR1 reads LNHNV; CDR2 reads YYDKDF (reference sequence). The CDR3 DNA follows: TGTGCCACCAACAGGGATAGGGGAAATGAAAAACTGTTTTTT. Translated, it gives CATNRDRGNEKLFF.

The V and J genes are TRBV10-1 and TRBJ2-1; D might be TRBD2 (7 bases). Looked up from germline, CDR1 is WNHNN and CDR2 is SYGVQD (reference sequence). The length of the CDR3 is 17 residues. V lost 0 bases to trimming and J lost 6 bases, with 18 bases between them. For the CDR3, the DNA is TGCGCCAGCAGTGAGTCTTTTTTCGGGGGGCTAGGCAATGAGCAGTTCTTC. Amino acid sequence: CASSESFFGGLGNEQFF.

This clone was seen more than once but under ten times. The chain combines TRBV6-1 with TRBJ1-3, with TRBD1 as a possible D gene (5 bases). The germline V gene has CDR1 MNHNS and CDR2 SASEGT. The CDR3 length is 14 residues. V was cut by 4 bases and J by 4 bases, with 11 bases left in between. In nucleotides, the CDR3 is TGTGCCAGCAGTGTTTTCGGGGGAGGAAACACCATATATTTT. Protein: CASSVFGGGNTIYF.

The V and J genes are TRBV5-1 and TRBJ2-1, with D tentatively TRBD1 (6 bases). The CDR3 is made up of 15 amino acids. V lost 2 bases and J 8 bases, leaving 17 bases between the germline ends. Germline V gene lookup returns CDR1 SGHRS and CDR2 YFSETQ. As DNA, the CDR3 is TGCGCCAGCAGCTTAGGGACAACGGGCGTCGATGAGCAGTTCTTC. Protein: CASSLGTTGVDEQFF.

This clone was seen a few times. This chain joins TRBV5-1 and TRBJ1-1, with D unresolved. Germline CDR1 is SGHRS and CDR2 is YFSETQ. The CDR3 loop spans 13 amino acids. Trimming cost V 0 bases and J 0 bases, with 3 bases left between them. This CDR3 reads CASSLDLNTEAFF. The CDR3 DNA reads TGCGCCAGCAGCTTGGACTTGAACACTGAAGCTTTCTTT.

The CDR3 DNA is TGTGCCAGCAGTTTCGAGACAGGGGTTCCTGGCTACACCTTC. Encoded protein: CASSFETGVPGYTF. V usage is TRBV2 and J usage is TRBJ1-2, with 8 bases that match TRBD1. CDR1 is SNHLY and CDR2 is FYNNEI in the germline V gene. V trimming: 5 bases; J trimming: 7 bases; junction bases outside the gene matches: 9. The CDR3 sequence is 14 residues long.

J is TRBJ2-2 and V is TRBV15; D not certain. The CDR3 has 13 amino acids. Trimming removed 6 bases from V and 4 bases from J, with 9 bases in between. Germline V gene lookup returns CDR1 LNHNV and CDR2 YYDKDF (reference sequence). CDR3 region: CATRTVATGELFF. CDR3 sequence (DNA): TGTGCCACCAGAACAGTCGCCACCGGGGAGCTGTTTTTT.

The J gene is TRBJ2-7, the V gene TRBV9, with 14 bases matching TRBD2. In germline, CDR1 is SGDLS, CDR2 YYNGEE. Trimming took 4 bases from V and 5 from J; bases not matched to a gene: 8. The CDR3 extends over 16 amino acids. CDR3 residues: CASSPIGTSGSHEQYF. CDR3 nucleotide sequence: TGTGCCAGCAGCCCAATTGGGACTAGCGGGAGCCACGAGCAGTACTTC.

V is TRBV10-2 and J is TRBJ2-5; D might be TRBD1 (6 bases). V dropped 3 bases and J dropped 5 bases, with 7 bases sitting between them. The CDR3 spans 12 residues. CDR1 WSHSY and CDR2 SAAADI come from the germline V gene. The CDR3 coding sequence is TGCGCCAGCAGTGACCAGGGGGAGACCCAGTACTTC. This translates into CASSDQGETQYF.

The chain links TRBV30 to TRBJ2-7; D is undetermined. The germline V gene encodes CDR1 GTSNPN and CDR2 SVGIG (reference sequence). The CDR3 extends over 11 amino acids. The V and J ends lost 4 bases and 2 bases respectively, with 6 bases between them. The CDR3 DNA follows: TGTGCCTGGACTACAGCCTACGAGCAGTACTTC. Amino acids: CAWTTAYEQYF.

The V and J genes are TRBV29-1 and TRBJ2-1; no definite D call. CDR3 length: 12 residues. CDR1 is SQVTM and CDR2 is ANQGSEA in the germline V gene. With 3 bases removed from V and 12 bases from J, the gap between germline ends came to 15 bases. The CDR3 DNA reads TGCAGCGTTGAGGATACAGTACAAACGCAGTTCTTC. Translation: CSVEDTVQTQFF.

This chain joins TRBV19 and TRBJ1-1, with TRBD1 as a possible D gene (5 bases). V was trimmed by 3 bases and J by 1 base, leaving 12 bases between them. CDR3 length: 15 residues. The germline gives CDR1 LNHDA, CDR2 SQIVND (reference sequence). This CDR3 is CASSIQGTQNTEAFF. The CDR3 bases are TGTGCCAGTAGTATTCAGGGCACCCAGAACACTGAAGCTTTCTTT.

This chain links TRBV27 with TRBJ2-1; 10 bases agree with TRBD2. V gave up 2 bases and J gave up 5 bases; unmatched junction bases: 9. Germline assignment: CDR1 MNHEY and CDR2 SMNVEV (reference sequence). The CDR3 consists of 17 residues. The CDR3 DNA follows: TGTGCCAGCAGTTTAGGTCCGGGACTAGCGACCAACAATGAGCAGTTCTTC. Its protein product is CASSLGPGLATNNEQFF.

The V call is TRBV30, the J call TRBJ2-1, with 7 nucleotides matching TRBD2. Losses at the gene ends were 0 bases for V and 7 bases for J; bases not matched to a gene: 9. CDR3 length: 15 amino acids. In germline, CDR1 is GTSNPN, CDR2 SVGIG (reference sequence). In nucleotides, the CDR3 is TGTGCCTGGAGTGTCGCTAGCGGTTCCAAGAATGAGCAGTTCTTC. This codes for CAWSVASGSKNEQFF. Supplemented by reference TRBV30 and TRBJ2-1, the full variable domain reads SQTIHQWPATLVQPVGSPLSLECTVEGTSNPNLYWYRQAAGRGLQLLFYSVGIGQISSEVPQNLSASRPQDRQFILSSKKLLLSDSGFYLCAWSVASGSKNEQFFGPGTRLTVL.

V gene TRBV11-1 combines with J gene TRBJ2-5, with a weak D call TRBD2 (6 bases). V shed 1 base and J shed 5 bases, with 14 bases lying between them. The CDR3 has 15 amino acids. Germline V gives CDR1 SGHAT, CDR2 FQDESV (reference sequence). In DNA, the CDR3 is TGTGCCAGCAGCTTAGATGGCAGGGAGGCTGAGACCCAGTACTTC. It is translated as CASSLDGREAETQYF.

The rearrangement joins TRBV6-5 to TRBJ1-1; 7 nucleotides match TRBD1. V lost 2 bases and J lost 5; bases outside the gene matches: 8. The CDR3 runs 15 residues. In germline, CDR1 is MNHEY, CDR2 SVGAGI. CDR3 region: CASSYPAGGKTEAFF. The CDR3 coding sequence is TGTGCCAGCAGTTACCCGGCAGGGGGAAAGACTGAAGCTTTCTTT.